The next 5 T cell receptor beta chains were all read from a single sample in a study of T-cell reconstitution after alpha-beta-depleted transplantation in children. Researchers prepared the TCRbeta library using unique molecular identifiers, the study reports. TCRdb reprocessed the PCR reads via MiXCR and lists one record per CDR3 protein. Altogether around 340,000 distinct CDR3 sequences are present, about an eighth being singletons, with the ten largest covering 4.3%. Specimen: PBMCs, collected from the stem cell graft. These receptors were taken from a human donor who donated a stem cell graft to a child with Fanconi anemia.

The rearrangement links TRBV6-5 to TRBJ2-7; no clear D. From germline, CDR1 is MNHEY and CDR2 SVGAGI. The CDR3 spans 15 residues. With 4 bases removed from V and 0 bases from J, the gap between germline ends came to 13 bases. The DNA for the CDR3 is TGTGCCAGCAGTTTGGGTGGGCTAGGCTCCTACGAGCAGTACTTC. It is translated as CASSLGGLGSYEQYF.

This clonotype was observed a few times. This CDR3 reads CSTRQGEEAFF. DNA for the CDR3: TGTTCAACGAGACAGGGAGAGGAAGCTTTCTTT. The rearrangement uses TRBV7-2 and TRBJ1-1; TRBD1 agrees at 7 bases. Per germline, CDR1 SGHTA and CDR2 FQGNSA. This CDR3 has 11 residues.

A remark on this clonotype: This could be a read error, since a much larger clone is one nucleotide away. This chain connects TRBV12-3 or TRBV12-4 to TRBJ2-7; D remains unclear. This CDR3 has 13 residues. CDR3 loop: CASSLLTSNEQYF. Written as DNA, the CDR3 is TGTGCCAGCAGTTTGTTGACCTCCAACGAGCAGTACTTC.

The chain has TRBV10-1 and TRBJ1-1, with D possibly being TRBD1 (5 bases). The germline CDR1 and CDR2 sequences are WNHNN and SYGVQD (reference sequence). With 10 bases removed from V and 7 bases from J, the gap between germline ends came to 13 bases. CDR3 size: 11 residues. For the CDR3, the DNA is TGCGCCACCTCACGGGGCTTTGAAGCTTTCTTT. It specifies CATSRGFEAFF.

This chain uses TRBV5-1 with TRBJ2-5; tentatively, D is TRBD1 (6 bases). The germline CDR1 and CDR2 sequences are SGHRS and YFSETQ. CDR3 length: 15 residues. The V and J ends lost 0 bases and 2 bases respectively, with 11 bases between them. The CDR3 nucleotides are TGCGCCAGCAGCTTGGGCCCGACAGGTCAAGAGACCCAGTACTTC. This gives the protein CASSLGPTGQETQYF.